These T cell receptor beta chains were read from a single sample in a study of T-cell reconstitution after alpha-beta-depleted transplantation in children. TCRdb ran MiXCR on the PCR reads and lists one entry per CDR3 protein. The sample comprises 250,000 to 300,000 distinct CDR3 sequences, around 7.3% of which are singletons, and approximately 9.6% rests with the top ten. The source material was peripheral blood, sampled 360 days after TCRalphabeta/CD19-depleted stem cell transplant. The origin of the receptors is a female patient younger than 10 who had a stem cell transplant for Fanconi anemia, so the T cells may come from the graft donor. The CDR3 runs from the conserved cysteine through the conserved F or W. Each record gives: clone size, V gene, D gene, J gene, CDR3 length, CDR3 DNA, CDR3 protein. The D gene is left open where the match is weak. Rows may omit the clone size; those that give it use once, few, many or a size class.

size: .
V: TRBV10-3
D: .
J: TRBJ2-1
length: 13
DNA: TGTGCCATCAGTGAAGCACACTACAATGAGCAGTTCTTC
CDR3: CAISEAHYNEQFF

size: few
V: TRBV20-1
D: .
J: TRBJ1-2
length: 13
DNA: TGCAGTGCTAGAGATGTGGGGGCGGAGGGCTACACCTTC
CDR3: CSARDVGAEGYTF

size: many
V: TRBV20-1
D: TRBD2
J: TRBJ2-5
length: 17
DNA: TGCAGTGCTACTAACTTTTACGGGGGGTTAGGGCAAGAGACCCAGTACTTC
CDR3: CSATNFYGGLGQETQYF

size: .
V: TRBV18
D: .
J: TRBJ2-1
length: 14
DNA: TGTGCCAGCTCACCAATTCGAAAAAACAATGAGCAGTTCTTC
CDR3: CASSPIRKNNEQFF

size: .
V: TRBV18
D: TRBD1
J: TRBJ2-7
length: 15
DNA: TGTGCCAGCTCACCGCTCGGGACAGGTTCCTACGAGCAGTACTTC
CDR3: CASSPLGTGSYEQYF

size: many
V: TRBV28
D: .
J: TRBJ2-3
length: 12
DNA: TGTGCCAGCAGTTTCACCTCAGATACGCAGTATTTT
CDR3: CASSFTSDTQYF

size: few
V: TRBV19
D: TRBD1
J: TRBJ2-2
length: 20
DNA: TGTGCCAGTAGTCTGGGACAGGTTTTGGGGCGTGGCGAAGGCACCGGGGAGCTGTTTTTT
CDR3: CASSLGQVLGRGEGTGELFF

size: many
V: TRBV29-1
D: TRBD1
J: TRBJ2-3
length: 12
DNA: TGCAGCGTTGAGACAGGGAAAAATACGCAGTATTTT
CDR3: CSVETGKNTQYF

size: few
V: TRBV18
D: .
J: TRBJ1-2
length: 16
DNA: TGTGCCAGCTCACCGCTTGGAACAGGGAATAACTATGGCTACACCTTC
CDR3: CASSPLGTGNNYGYTF

size: .
V: TRBV28
D: .
J: TRBJ1-2
length: 13
DNA: TGTGCCACCCGACGGACCGCTAACTATGGCTACACCTTC
CDR3: CATRRTANYGYTF

size: many
V: TRBV29-1
D: .
J: TRBJ1-5
length: 13
DNA: TGCAGCGTGGGCAGGGGCGGCAATCAGCCCCAGCATTTT
CDR3: CSVGRGGNQPQHF

size: many
V: TRBV12-3/TRBV12-4
D: .
J: TRBJ2-5
length: 15
DNA: TGTGCCAGCAGTTACCTCGGAGGGGACCAAGAGACCCAGTACTTC
CDR3: CASSYLGGDQETQYF

size: few
V: TRBV7-6
D: TRBD1
J: TRBJ1-3
length: 14
DNA: TGTGCCAGCAGCGAAGACAGGGGACTCAACACCATATATTTT
CDR3: CASSEDRGLNTIYF

size: few
V: TRBV4-3
D: .
J: TRBJ1-6
length: 15
DNA: TGCGCCAGCAGCCAAGACAACAGGGTCGGTTCACCCCTCCACTTT
CDR3: CASSQDNRVGSPLHF

size: few
V: TRBV10-3
D: .
J: TRBJ1-2
length: 14
DNA: TGTGCCATCAGTGTGAGAGAGACAGACTATGGCTACACCTTC
CDR3: CAISVRETDYGYTF

size: .
V: TRBV20-1
D: .
J: TRBJ1-1
length: 12
DNA: TGCAGTGCTATGAGAGTTAACACTGAAGCTTTCTTT
CDR3: CSAMRVNTEAFF

size: .
V: TRBV9
D: .
J: TRBJ1-2
length: 15
DNA: TGTGCCAGCAGCGTAGAATGGGCCCGCGTTGGGGGCTACACCTTC
CDR3: CASSVEWARVGGYTF

size: many
V: TRBV6-1
D: .
J: TRBJ1-3
length: 11
DNA: TGTGCCACCTTACTTGGAAACACCATATATTTT
CDR3: CATLLGNTIYF

size: .
V: TRBV9
D: .
J: TRBJ2-2
length: 15
DNA: TGTGCCAGCAGAGGAGGGGATTATCCCACCGGGGAGCTGTTTTTT
CDR3: CASRGGDYPTGELFF

size: many
V: TRBV11-1
D: .
J: TRBJ2-5
length: 17
DNA: TGTGCCAGCAGCTTAACATCCGGTCAGGGGATGGGAGAGACCCAGTACTTC
CDR3: CASSLTSGQGMGETQYF

size: .
V: TRBV20-1
D: .
J: TRBJ1-3
length: 15
DNA: TGCAGTGCTCCAGAAGGGGGAAAGACTGGAAACACCATATATTTT
CDR3: CSAPEGGKTGNTIYF

size: few
V: TRBV18
D: TRBD2
J: TRBJ2-7
length: 14
DNA: TGTGCCAGCTCACTTGGGCGGGAGGGCGACGAGCAGTACTTC
CDR3: CASSLGREGDEQYF

size: many
V: TRBV5-1
D: .
J: TRBJ2-7
length: 16
DNA: TGCGCCAGCAGCTTGGGGAGTCGGGGGAGCTCCTACGAGCAGTACTTC
CDR3: CASSLGSRGSSYEQYF

size: many
V: TRBV24-1
D: .
J: TRBJ2-1
length: 15
DNA: TGTGCCACCCAATCGACAACCAGCTCCTACAATGAGCAGTTCTTC
CDR3: CATQSTTSSYNEQFF

size: many
V: TRBV12-3/TRBV12-4
D: .
J: TRBJ1-1
length: 13
DNA: TGTGCCAGCAGTTTTGGGGAGGGCGCTGAAGCTTTCTTT
CDR3: CASSFGEGAEAFF

size: many
V: TRBV20-1
D: .
J: TRBJ1-6
length: 14
DNA: TGCAGTGCTAGAGATCGGGACGGATATTCACCCCTCCACTTT
CDR3: CSARDRDGYSPLHF

size: .
V: TRBV30
D: .
J: TRBJ1-4
length: 14
DNA: TGTGCCTGGAGTGGTCAGGGAAGGACCCAAAAACTGTTTTTT
CDR3: CAWSGQGRTQKLFF

size: many
V: TRBV5-1
D: .
J: TRBJ1-6
length: 15
DNA: TGCGCCAGCAGCCCTGGAACAGGGAGTTACTCACCCCTCCACTTT
CDR3: CASSPGTGSYSPLHF

size: many
V: TRBV9
D: .
J: TRBJ1-2
length: 11
DNA: TGTGCCAGCAGCGGAGTTTTTGGCTACACCTTC
CDR3: CASSGVFGYTF

size: .
V: TRBV27
D: TRBD2
J: TRBJ2-7
length: 16
DNA: TGTGCCAGCAGTATCTTTAGCGGGAGGGCTAGGTACGAGCAGTACTTC
CDR3: CASSIFSGRARYEQYF

size: few
V: TRBV20-1
D: .
J: TRBJ1-2
length: 14
DNA: TGCAGTGCTAGAGAAAACTACAGGGCTTCTGGCTACACCTTC
CDR3: CSARENYRASGYTF

size: many
V: TRBV28
D: .
J: TRBJ1-5
length: 13
DNA: TGTGCCAGCAGTCGGGGGATCAATCAGCCCCAGCATTTT
CDR3: CASSRGINQPQHF

size: few
V: TRBV6-2/TRBV6-3
D: .
J: TRBJ1-5
length: 15
DNA: TGTGCCAGCAGCCGTGGGGGCAGGAGCAATCAGCCCCAGCATTTT
CDR3: CASSRGGRSNQPQHF

size: many
V: TRBV5-1
D: TRBD1
J: TRBJ1-2
length: 18
DNA: TGCGCCAGCAGCTGGGGACCGGGACAGGGGTTCTCATCCTATGGCTACACCTTC
CDR3: CASSWGPGQGFSSYGYTF

size: .
V: TRBV11-2
D: .
J: TRBJ2-1
length: 12
DNA: TGTGCCAGCAGCCCCAACGTCAATGAGCAGTTCTTC
CDR3: CASSPNVNEQFF

size: many
V: TRBV5-1
D: .
J: TRBJ2-1
length: 16
DNA: TGCGCCAGCAGCTTGGCCCCCAGGGCGGAGTACAATGAGCAGTTCTTC
CDR3: CASSLAPRAEYNEQFF

size: many
V: TRBV7-9
D: .
J: TRBJ1-1
length: 13
DNA: TGTGCCAGCAGCTTAGTTCCGGACAGTGAAGCTTTCTTT
CDR3: CASSLVPDSEAFF

size: .
V: TRBV2
D: .
J: TRBJ2-3
length: 14
DNA: TGTGCCAGCAGTGAAATCCAGCGCACAGATACGCAGTATTTT
CDR3: CASSEIQRTDTQYF

size: few
V: TRBV5-1
D: .
J: TRBJ2-5
length: 15
DNA: TGCGCCAGCAGCTTGCGGCTCTCGACGGAGGAGACCCAGTACTTC
CDR3: CASSLRLSTEETQYF

size: many
V: TRBV20-1
D: .
J: TRBJ1-5
length: 13
DNA: TGCAGTGCTAGTGGCGACTCTTATCAGCCCCAGCATTTT
CDR3: CSASGDSYQPQHF

size: few
V: TRBV3-1
D: .
J: TRBJ1-2
length: 12
DNA: TGTGCCAGCAGCCAATTGAGCTATGGCTACACCTTC
CDR3: CASSQLSYGYTF

size: many
V: TRBV9
D: TRBD1
J: TRBJ2-7
length: 14
DNA: TGTGCCAGCAGCAAGGGACAGGGGGCCTACGAGCAGTACTTC
CDR3: CASSKGQGAYEQYF

size: many
V: TRBV5-1
D: .
J: TRBJ1-6
length: 15
DNA: TGCGCCAGCAGCATCCAACAGGGTCATAATTCACCCCTCCACTTT
CDR3: CASSIQQGHNSPLHF

size: .
V: TRBV7-9
D: .
J: TRBJ2-5
length: 15
DNA: TGTGCCAGCAGCTTCGGAACAGCTCGCGGAGAGACCCAGTACTTC
CDR3: CASSFGTARGETQYF

size: many
V: TRBV9
D: .
J: TRBJ2-3
length: 13
DNA: TGTGCCAGCAGCGTAGGTAGGACGGATACGCAGTATTTT
CDR3: CASSVGRTDTQYF

size: many
V: TRBV7-3
D: .
J: TRBJ2-1
length: 15
DNA: TGTGCCAGCAGCTTAAAGACCGGAGGTTACAATGAGCAGTTCTTC
CDR3: CASSLKTGGYNEQFF

size: many
V: TRBV5-1
D: TRBD2
J: TRBJ2-2
length: 17
DNA: TGCGCCAGCAGTTCGGCACTAGCGGGAGTTCTCACCGGGGAGCTGTTTTTT
CDR3: CASSSALAGVLTGELFF

size: few
V: TRBV20-1
D: .
J: TRBJ1-1
length: 11
DNA: TGCAGTGCTAGAGGGAACACGGGAGCTTTCTTT
CDR3: CSARGNTGAFF

size: few
V: TRBV20-1
D: .
J: TRBJ2-1
length: 10
DNA: TGCAGTGCGGCTTACGATGAGCAGTTCTTC
CDR3: CSAAYDEQFF

size: many
V: TRBV6-5
D: .
J: TRBJ1-2
length: 15
DNA: TGTGCCAGCAGTTACTACCGCCCGGGGGACTATGGCTACACCTTC
CDR3: CASSYYRPGDYGYTF

size: few
V: TRBV18
D: .
J: TRBJ2-1
length: 16
DNA: TGTGCCAGCTCACCACCGATTCGGAAAGGGATGGGTGAGCAGTTCTTC
CDR3: CASSPPIRKGMGEQFF